This T cell receptor beta chain was captured in a study of T-cell reconstitution after alpha-beta-depleted transplantation in children. This clonotype was picked up a small number of times. The V gene end was trimmed by 5 bases and the J gene end by 2 bases; junction bases not matched to a gene: 13. This CDR3 contains 18 residues. Germline V CDR1 and CDR2: MDHEN, SYDVKM. For TCRbeta, the library was prepared with unique molecular identifiers. TCRdb called the PCR reads again in MiXCR, with one record for every CDR3 protein. Seen here are roughly 180,000 distinct CDR3 sequences, roughly 15% observed once, and the top ten hold under 15%.

This specimen consisted of PBMCs from the stem cell graft donor, obtained from the stem cell graft. The clonotype comes from a human donor who donated a stem cell graft to a child with acute lymphoblastic leukemia. The chain joins TRBV28 to TRBJ2-4; 9 nucleotides match TRBD1. The CDR3 DNA is TGTGCCAGCAGTCCTTTTGGGAACAGGGGGCTATCCAAAAACATTCAGTACTTC. Protein: CASSPFGNRGLSKNIQYF.